Listed below are T cell receptor beta chains from one sample, sequenced in a study of cytomegalovirus exposure and HLA in healthy donors. Measured with immunoSEQ multiplex PCR; TCRdb has only the in-frame clones, and not every one. The sample includes around 100,000 clones, about 62% of them seen just once. Sequencing was done on a sample of PBMCs. These receptor sequences come from a human donor in good health. Each CDR3 is given with its conserved first and last residue. The D gene is left open where the match is weak. Clone sizes are given selectively: once, few, many, or a class where the clone is expanded.

len,v_gene,abundance,j_gene,d_gene,CDR3nt,CDR3aa
12,TRBV19,-,TRBJ1-1,-,TGTGCCAGTAGTATGGAATCAGGGGAAGCTTTCTTT,CASSMESGEAFF
15,TRBV6-1,few,TRBJ1-2,TRBD1,TGTGCCAGCAGTTCCCAAGGGGGCGGAGGCTATGGCTACACCTTC,CASSSQGGGGYGYTF
13,TRBV6-6,-,TRBJ2-5,TRBD1,TGTGCCAGCAGCGACAGGGGGGTTGAGACCCAGTACTTC,CASSDRGVETQYF
15,TRBV19,-,TRBJ2-3,-,TGTGCCAGTAGTCCGACAGGGACTAGCACAGATACGCAGTATTTT,CASSPTGTSTDTQYF
13,TRBV29-1,-,TRBJ2-6,-,TGCAGCGTTGCCTTGTTGGGGGCCAACGTCCTGACTTTC,CSVALLGANVLTF
15,TRBV27,few,TRBJ1-5,TRBD1,TGTGCCAGCAGCGCCGACAGGGTTCACAATCAGCCCCAGCATTTT,CASSADRVHNQPQHF
16,TRBV7-6,-,TRBJ1-3,TRBD1,TGTGCCAGCAGCCCGGACAGGGTCCACTCTGGAAACACCATATATTTT,CASSPDRVHSGNTIYF
14,TRBV30,few,TRBJ1-5,TRBD1,TGTGCCTGGACGACAGGGGGGTTGAGTCAGCCCCAGCATTTT,CAWTTGGLSQPQHF
19,TRBV9,-,TRBJ2-6,-,TGTGCCAGCAGCGACCCATTTTGGGGGCGTAGTAGTGGGGCCAACGTCCTGACTTTC,CASSDPFWGRSSGANVLTF
15,TRBV4-1,few,TRBJ1-2,TRBD1,TGCGCCAGCAGCCTGACAGGGGACTCGATCTATGGCTACACCTTC,CASSLTGDSIYGYTF
18,TRBV9,-,TRBJ2-1,-,TGTGCCAGCAGCGTAGCTCGGGGAACGGGACTGTCCTACAATGAGCAGTTCTTC,CASSVARGTGLSYNEQFF
17,TRBV5-6,-,TRBJ2-5,TRBD2,TGTGCCAGCAGCGGCGGGACTAGCGGGAGGGCCGAAGAGACCCAGTACTTC,CASSGGTSGRAEETQYF
13,TRBV19,-,TRBJ2-1,TRBD2,TGTGCCAGTACCCGAGTAGCGGGAGGTGAGCAGTTCTTC,CASTRVAGGEQFF
16,TRBV7-9,few,TRBJ2-1,TRBD2,TGTGCCAGCACCGGGAGCGGGGGAAACTCCTACAATGAGCAGTTCTTC,CASTGSGGNSYNEQFF
16,TRBV2,-,TRBJ1-2,-,TGTGCCAGCAGTGAAGCGCGAGTTGGGGGGGACCCTGGCTACACCTTC,CASSEARVGGDPGYTF
14,TRBV27,few,TRBJ2-7,-,TGTGCCACCGCCCGGGGCGGGGTCCTTGACGAGCAGTACTTC,CATARGGVLDEQYF
14,TRBV9,-,TRBJ2-1,TRBD2,TGTGCCAGCAGCGCCGGTGGGAGGGCCAATGAGCAGTTCTTC,CASSAGGRANEQFF
14,TRBV4-1,-,TRBJ2-7,-,TGCGCCAGCAGCCAGGGTAAAGGGGCCTACGAGCAGTACTTC,CASSQGKGAYEQYF
14,TRBV2,few,TRBJ1-5,-,TGTGCCAGCAGGAGGGACGGGGGGAATCAGCCCCAGCATTTT,CASRRDGGNQPQHF
13,TRBV7-9,once,TRBJ2-7,-,TGTGCCAGCAGCTGGGTTGGAGGGGACGAGCAGTACTTC,CASSWVGGDEQYF
13,TRBV19,once,TRBJ1-2,-,TGTGCCAGTAGATTAAGTGGAGGATATGGCTACACCTTC,CASRLSGGYGYTF
12,TRBV18,-,TRBJ2-5,-,TGTGCCAGCTCACCCCAAAAAGAGACCCAGTACTTC,CASSPQKETQYF
12,TRBV6-6,-,TRBJ1-4,-,TGTGCCAGCAGTTACAGACACCAAGTACTGTTTTTT,CASSYRHQVLFF
14,TRBV28,-,TRBJ2-3,-,TGTGCCAGCAGTTTAGGTACTAGCACAGATACGCAGTATTTT,CASSLGTSTDTQYF
15,TRBV7-6,once,TRBJ2-7,TRBD1,TGTGCCAGCAGCCCAAGGCCGGGACAGGGAGGCGAGCAGTACTTC,CASSPRPGQGGEQYF
15,TRBV28,-,TRBJ2-3,TRBD1,TGTGCCAGCAGTCGTCCCGGGACAGGGGCAGATACGCAGTATTTT,CASSRPGTGADTQYF
13,TRBV30,-,TRBJ1-3,TRBD1,TGTGCCTGGAGCAAAGGACAGGCCTTCGCCATATATTTT,CAWSKGQAFAIYF
14,TRBV28,few,TRBJ1-5,TRBD1,TGTGCCACTGAGGACAGGGGATACAATCAGCCCCAGCATTTT,CATEDRGYNQPQHF
13,TRBV2,-,TRBJ2-7,-,TGTGCCAGCAGTCCTACAGGAATCTACGAGCAGTACTTC,CASSPTGIYEQYF
14,TRBV6-1,few,TRBJ1-2,TRBD1,TGTGCCAGCAGTGTAGACAGGGAGCCGTATGGCTACACCTTC,CASSVDREPYGYTF
15,TRBV28,once,TRBJ2-1,TRBD1,TGTGCCAGCAGTTTAAGATACAGGGGGGTCAATGAGCAGTTCTTC,CASSLRYRGVNEQFF
16,TRBV4-1,-,TRBJ2-7,TRBD2,TGCGCCAGCAGCCAAGATCGACGGGAGGGCCGGGACGAGCAGTACTTC,CASSQDRREGRDEQYF
14,TRBV19,-,TRBJ2-1,TRBD2,TGTGCCGCCTCAGCGGGAGGGAGGTACAATGAGCAGTTCTTC,CAASAGGRYNEQFF
13,TRBV10-3,-,TRBJ1-1,-,TGTGCCATCAGTGAAGGGGTAGGCACTGAAGCTTTCTTT,CAISEGVGTEAFF
15,TRBV19,-,TRBJ1-2,TRBD1,TGTGCCAGTAGTATAGGGGACAGATTTAACTATGGCTACACCTTC,CASSIGDRFNYGYTF
15,TRBV27,-,TRBJ2-7,-,TGTGCCAGCAGTCGACCCTCCGCGGGGACCTACGAGCAGTACTTC,CASSRPSAGTYEQYF
14,TRBV10-2,-,TRBJ2-2,-,TGCGCCATCTCGAACAGGGCCTACACCGGGGAGCTGTTTTTT,CAISNRAYTGELFF
12,TRBV6-5,-,TRBJ2-1,-,TGTGCCAGCACCCGATCCGGGAGTGAGCAGTTCTTC,CASTRSGSEQFF
13,TRBV7-9,-,TRBJ1-2,-,TGTGCCAGCAGCTCCCACAGGGAGTCCCGCTACACCTTC,CASSSHRESRYTF
18,TRBV30,-,TRBJ2-5,TRBD2,TGTGCCTGGAGTGTAGGGAGGGGGGCCGGCGGGGGGGGAGAGACCCAGTACTTC,CAWSVGRGAGGGGETQYF
13,TRBV30,few,TRBJ1-2,-,TGTGCCTGGACTGCAGGGGCCGGCTATGGCTACACCTTC,CAWTAGAGYGYTF
15,TRBV9,-,TRBJ2-7,TRBD2,TGTGCCAGCAGCGTAGGAAGCGGGAGGGCCTGGGAGCAGTACTTC,CASSVGSGRAWEQYF
14,TRBV2,-,TRBJ1-4,-,TGTGCCAGCAGTGAACGGGTCCCTAATGAAAAACTGTTTTTT,CASSERVPNEKLFF
17,TRBV7-2,-,TRBJ2-2,TRBD2,TGTGCCAGCAGCTCACTTACTAGCGGGAGGGCCACCGGGGAGCTGTTTTTT,CASSSLTSGRATGELFF
13,TRBV6-6,-,TRBJ2-1,TRBD2,TGTGCCAGCAGTTACCAACCCGGGACTAGCAAGCTCTTC,CASSYQPGTSKLF
15,TRBV7-2,few,TRBJ2-7,TRBD2,TGTGCCAGCACCTCCTGGGAGCGGGAGGCCTACGAGCAGTACTTC,CASTSWEREAYEQYF
14,TRBV7-7,-,TRBJ2-5,TRBD2,TGTGCTAGCAGCCCGACTAGCGGATTGGAGACCCAGTACTTC,CASSPTSGLETQYF
13,TRBV9,few,TRBJ1-2,-,TGTGCCAGCAGCGTAGGACATACTCAAGGCTACACCTTC,CASSVGHTQGYTF
16,TRBV13,few,TRBJ1-1,-,TGTGCCAGCAGCAATAGCGGGGGAGCCCTGAACACTGAAGCTTTCTTT,CASSNSGGALNTEAFF
16,TRBV27,-,TRBJ2-7,TRBD2,TGTGCCAGCAGTGCGACAGGACTAGCGGGAGGTAGGGAGCAGTACTTC,CASSATGLAGGREQYF
14,TRBV7-9,-,TRBJ2-3,-,TGTGCCAGCAGCGGGAGCCTTAGCACAGATACGCAGTATTTT,CASSGSLSTDTQYF
14,TRBV5-6,-,TRBJ2-7,-,TGTGCCAGCAGCTCCGGGATTATCCGCTACGAGCAGTACTTC,CASSSGIIRYEQYF
13,TRBV6-5,-,TRBJ2-7,TRBD1,TGTGCCAGCAGTCGGGACAGCACCTACGAGCAGTACTTC,CASSRDSTYEQYF
13,TRBV30,-,TRBJ1-2,-,TGTGCCTGGGCCTACGGGTCCGGAGGTGGCTACACCTTC,CAWAYGSGGGYTF
13,TRBV4-1,-,TRBJ2-7,TRBD1,TGCGCCAGCAGCCCGGACAGGTTAACGGAGCAGTACTTC,CASSPDRLTEQYF
13,TRBV30,-,TRBJ1-1,TRBD1,TGTGCCTGGAGTGCCACAGGGGGCACTGAAGCTTTCTTT,CAWSATGGTEAFF
13,TRBV29-1,-,TRBJ1-2,-,TGCAGCGTTGATGGCGGCCTCCTTGATGGCTACACCTTC,CSVDGGLLDGYTF
17,TRBV9,-,TRBJ1-2,TRBD1,TGTGCCAGCAGCCCCCGGGACCTGCAGGGGGTTATCAATGGCTACACCTTC,CASSPRDLQGVINGYTF
11,TRBV20-1,-,TRBJ1-1,-,TGCAGTATAACAGGGAGAACTGAAGCTTTCTTT,CSITGRTEAFF
15,TRBV29-1,-,TRBJ2-3,TRBD2,TGCAGCGTCGCCAGCGGGAGGGCCGCGACAGATACGCAGTATTTT,CSVASGRAATDTQYF